The 20 T cell receptor beta chains reported below all come from one sample, sequenced in a study of blood T cell repertoires in COVID-19. Here immunoSEQ multiplex PCR was the method, and the copy in TCRdb shows in-frame clones only, minus some. Of 250,000 or so clones in the sample, approximately 88% are singletons; the top ten hold about 3.1%. Sequencing input: PBMCs or T cells enriched from blood (not recorded which). The source is a woman aged 40 to 50 who had been exposed to COVID-19.

This chain joins TRBV18 and TRBJ1-1, with D hard to call. Trimming left V 2 bases short and J 3 bases short, with 10 bases between. Germline-derived CDR1 and CDR2 are KGHSH and LQKENI. The CDR3 totals 14 residues. CDR3 sequence: CASSPAKRDTEAFF. The CDR3 DNA reads TGTGCCAGCTCACCAGCCAAACGGGACACTGAAGCTTTCTTT.

This rearrangement joins TRBV7-9 to TRBJ2-3; D is ambiguous. CDR3 length equals 16 residues. The germline V gene has CDR1 SEHNR and CDR2 FQNEAQ (reference sequence). With 0 bases removed from V and 2 bases from J, the gap between germline ends came to 12 bases. CDR3 nucleotide sequence: TGTGCCAGCAGCTTAGCCCTCAGCGCGGACACAGATACGCAGTATTTT. It encodes CASSLALSADTDTQYF. The entire variable domain, with the rest obtained from reference TRBV7-9 and TRBJ2-3, is as follows: DTGVSQNPRHKITKRGQNVTFRCDPISEHNRLYWYRQTLGQGPEFLTYFQNEAQLEKSRLLSDRFSAERPKGSFSTLEIQRTEQGDSAMYLCASSLALSADTDTQYFGPGTRLTVL.

DNA of the CDR3: TGCAGTGCAAGTAGCGGGGGGGCTGGGTACGAGCAGTACTTC. It yields the protein CSASSGGAGYEQYF. The chain recombines TRBV20-1 with TRBJ2-7, with TRBD2 matching over 11 bases. Germline V gene lookup returns CDR1 DFQATT and CDR2 SNEGSKA (reference sequence). J lost 4 bases, V lost 6 bases, and 8 bases had no gene match. The CDR3 is 14 residues long.

The chain couples TRBV2 to TRBJ1-1; TRBD1 matches 10 bases. V shed 8 bases, J shed 0 bases, and the junction held 15 bases outside the gene matches. The CDR3 extends over 18 amino acids. Germline V gene sequence: CDR1 SNHLY, CDR2 FYNNEI. DNA of the CDR3: TGTGCCAGCTCCCGGACAGGGGGGCGGATGGGGATGAACACTGAAGCTTTCTTT. This gives the protein CASSRTGGRMGMNTEAFF.

CDR3: CASSPHSGGAGDTQYF. The DNA of the CDR3 is TGTGCCAGCAGCCCCCATAGCGGGGGGGCTGGAGATACGCAGTATTTT. This chain joins TRBV9 and TRBJ2-3, with 11 bases identical to TRBD2. Looked up from germline, CDR1 is SGDLS and CDR2 is YYNGEE. The CDR3 sequence is 16 residues long. V dropped 4 bases and J dropped 5; count of bases not matched to a gene: 9.

The V and J genes are TRBV6-4 and TRBJ2-1; 7 bases line up with TRBD1. Germline assignment: CDR1 MRHNA and CDR2 SNTAGT. The J segment lost 3 bases and the V segment lost 2 bases, leaving 4 bases of the junction unmatched. This CDR3 is built from 15 residues. In DNA form, the CDR3 reads TGTGCCAGCAGTGACACCCAGGGGGACTACAATGAGCAGTTCTTC. Amino acids: CASSDTQGDYNEQFF.

About this clone: At the DNA level, this CDR3 is encoded by other sequences in the same sample as well. The chain couples TRBV6-5 to TRBJ1-1, with a possible D match to TRBD1 (5 bases). Germline V gene lookup returns CDR1 MNHEY and CDR2 SVGAGI. This CDR3 is 13 amino acids long. V dropped 5 bases and J dropped 2 bases, with 9 bases sitting between them. The CDR3 sequence is CASSLQGNTEAFF. CDR3 DNA sequence: TGTGCCAGCAGTCTTCAGGGAAACACTGAAGCTTTCTTT.

V is TRBV5-1 and J is TRBJ2-3, with TRBD1 as a possible D gene (5 bases). This CDR3 region has 14 residues. The germline V gene has CDR1 SGHRS and CDR2 YFSETQ. V lost 4 bases and J lost 0, with 9 bases in between. DNA of the CDR3: TGCGCCAGCAGCGTAGACAGAAGCACAGATACGCAGTATTTT. Translation gives CASSVDRSTDTQYF.

Only a few counts were recorded for this clone. The J gene is TRBJ2-1, the V gene TRBV5-4; TRBD2 is a possible D gene (5 bases). Germline V gene lookup returns CDR1 SGHNT and CDR2 YYREEE (reference sequence). Trimming cost V 1 base and J 5 bases, with 10 bases left between them. CDR3 length equals 14 residues. The DNA of the CDR3 is TGTGCCAGCAGCTTGTTCGGGATAAACAATGAGCAGTTCTTC. Its translation is CASSLFGINNEQFF.

The chain joins TRBV28 to TRBJ1-1; a weak D match, TRBD1 (6 bases). This CDR3 comprises 13 residues. The V and J ends lost 8 bases and 1 base respectively, with 11 bases between them. Per germline, CDR1 MDHEN and CDR2 SYDVKM. DNA for the CDR3: TGTGCCAGCGTGGGGGCCTCGAACACTGAAGCTTTCTTT. Amino acid sequence: CASVGASNTEAFF. The complete variable domain, with remaining parts taken from reference TRBV28 and TRBJ1-1, reads DVKVTQSSRYLVKRTGEKVFLECVQDMDHENMFWYRQDPGLGLRLIYFSYDVKMKEKGDIPEGYSVSREKKERFSLILESASTNQTSMYLCASVGASNTEAFFGQGTRLTVV.

In DNA, the CDR3 is TGTGCCAGCAGCAGCGCCGGTACCGGGGGTTCCTACGAGCAGTACTTC. Translation gives CASSSAGTGGSYEQYF. The genes are TRBV7-6 and TRBJ2-7; D perhaps matches TRBD2 (6 bases). CDR3 size: 16 residues. Germline values: CDR1 SGHVS, CDR2 FNYEAQ. The V end lost 5 bases, the J end lost 1 base, and 18 bases lay between the germline ends.

This rearrangement joins TRBV24-1 to TRBJ2-3; D might be TRBD1 (7 bases). The CDR3 runs to 14 residues. Trimming removed 9 bases from V and 1 base from J, with 13 bases in between. In germline, CDR1 is KGHDR, CDR2 SFDVKD. CDR3 amino acids: CATSQGGGTDTQYF. The CDR3 bases are TGTGCCACCTCCCAGGGGGGCGGCACAGATACGCAGTATTTT.

The gene calls are TRBV3-1 (or the pseudogene TRBV3-2) and TRBJ2-3; 7 positions agree with TRBD1. The CDR3 sequence is 16 residues long. The V gene's germline CDR1 is LGHDT and CDR2 YNNKEL (reference sequence). Trimming removed 4 bases from V and 1 base from J; junction bases left unmatched: 8. The CDR3 DNA reads TGTGCCAGCAGCCCCACAGGGGAACCTGGCACAGATACGCAGTATTTT. This encodes CASSPTGEPGTDTQYF.

The CDR3 is CAITRLTLKRLGNEKLFF. CDR3 nucleotide sequence: TGTGCCATCACACGGCTTACCCTCAAGCGTCTAGGAAATGAAAAACTGTTTTTT. The gene calls are TRBV7-9 and TRBJ1-4; D uncertain. This CDR3 has 18 amino acids. Trimming shortened V by 10 bases and J by 5 bases, and 29 bases separated the two germline ends. Germline CDR1 and CDR2: SEHNR and FQNEAQ (reference sequence).

The chain couples TRBV19 to TRBJ2-1, with 8 bases lining up with TRBD1. Germline CDR1 is LNHDA and CDR2 is SQIVND (reference sequence). The length of the CDR3 is 17 residues. With V trimmed by 0 bases and J by 7 bases, 11 bases remained unmatched. The CDR3 loop is CASSIDGTGGRWNEQFF. DNA for the CDR3: TGTGCCAGTAGTATAGATGGAACAGGGGGAAGGTGGAATGAGCAGTTCTTC.

The rearrangement links TRBV30 to TRBJ2-7, with a weak D call TRBD1 (6 bases). CDR1 and CDR2 (germline): GTSNPN, SVGIG (reference sequence). The CDR3 length is 13 residues. Trimming shortened V by 4 bases and J by 1 base, and 11 bases separated the two germline ends. The CDR3 nucleotides read TGTGCCTGGAAGGTTGACAGGTCCTACGAGCAGTACTTC. This codes for CAWKVDRSYEQYF.

The chain is built from TRBV29-1 and TRBJ1-2, with a possible D match to TRBD1 (6 bases). Germline CDR1 reads SQVTM; CDR2 reads ANQGSEA. The CDR3 spans 12 residues. V was clipped by 7 bases and J by 3 bases, with 12 bases between them. CDR3: CSAQAGDYGYTF. In DNA, the CDR3 is TGCAGCGCTCAGGCAGGGGACTATGGCTACACCTTC.

The chain links TRBV19 to TRBJ1-5, with 7 nucleotides matching TRBD1. The V gene end was trimmed by 0 bases and the J gene end by 1 base; junction bases not matched to a gene: 9. The CDR3 runs to 18 residues. Germline V CDR1 and CDR2: LNHDA, SQIVND (reference sequence). CDR3 bases: TGTGCCAGTAGTATAGACCCCTGGGCAGGGGGAAGCAATCAGCCCCAGCATTTT. Translating it yields CASSIDPWAGGSNQPQHF.

This chain links TRBV13 with TRBJ1-1; 9 nucleotides match TRBD1. Germline V gene data show CDR1 as PRHDT and CDR2 as FYEKMQ (reference sequence). The CDR3 is made up of 13 amino acids. V shed 5 bases, J shed 4 bases, and the junction held 2 bases outside the gene matches. The CDR3 is CASSIQGATEAFF. In nucleotides, the CDR3 is TGTGCCAGCAGCATACAGGGGGCCACTGAAGCTTTCTTT.

The chain is built from TRBV4-2 and TRBJ1-2, with 8 nucleotides matching TRBD1. V was clipped by 2 bases and J by 2 bases; unmatched bases: 7. This CDR3 spans 16 amino acids. Germline CDR1 LGHNA, CDR2 YNFKEQ. The CDR3 here is CASSQFFGQGNYGYTF. The CDR3 region has the DNA TGTGCCAGCAGCCAATTTTTCGGACAGGGAAACTATGGCTACACCTTC.